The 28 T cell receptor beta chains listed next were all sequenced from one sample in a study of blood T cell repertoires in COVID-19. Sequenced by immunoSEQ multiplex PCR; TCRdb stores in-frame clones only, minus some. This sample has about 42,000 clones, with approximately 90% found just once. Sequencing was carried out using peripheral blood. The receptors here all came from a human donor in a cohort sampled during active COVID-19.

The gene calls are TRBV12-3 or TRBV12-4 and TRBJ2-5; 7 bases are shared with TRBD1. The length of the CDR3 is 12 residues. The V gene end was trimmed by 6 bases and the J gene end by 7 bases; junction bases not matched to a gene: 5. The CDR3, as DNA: TGTGCCAGCAGCCGCGACAGGGCGACCCAGTACTTC. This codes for CASSRDRATQYF.

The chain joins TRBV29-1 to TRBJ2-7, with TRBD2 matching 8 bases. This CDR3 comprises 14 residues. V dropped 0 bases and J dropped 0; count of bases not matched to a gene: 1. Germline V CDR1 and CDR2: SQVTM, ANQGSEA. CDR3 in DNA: TGCAGCGTTGAAGAGCGGGGGGTCTCCTACGAGCAGTACTTC. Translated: CSVEERGVSYEQYF.

The CDR3 is CASSITSGAHNEQFF. In nucleotides, the CDR3 is TGTGCCAGCAGCATAACTAGCGGGGCCCACAATGAGCAGTTCTTC. This chain joins TRBV11-2 and TRBJ2-1; TRBD2 agrees at 10 bases. Trimming removed 5 bases from V and 5 bases from J; junction bases left unmatched: 6. This CDR3 is built from 15 residues. Germline CDR1 is SGHAT and CDR2 is FQNNGV.

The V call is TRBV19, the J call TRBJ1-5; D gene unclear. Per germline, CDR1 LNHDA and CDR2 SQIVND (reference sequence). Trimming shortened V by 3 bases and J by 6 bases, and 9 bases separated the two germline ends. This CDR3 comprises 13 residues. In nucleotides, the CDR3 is TGTGCCAGTAGTATCAGTTGGAGTCAGCCCCAGCATTTT. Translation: CASSISWSQPQHF.

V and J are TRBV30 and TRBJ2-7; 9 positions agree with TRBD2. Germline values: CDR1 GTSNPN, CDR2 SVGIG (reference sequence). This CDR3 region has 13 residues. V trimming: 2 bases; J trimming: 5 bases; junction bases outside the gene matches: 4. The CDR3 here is CAWSPLAGNEQYF. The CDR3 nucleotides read TGTGCCTGGAGTCCTCTAGCGGGAAACGAGCAGTACTTC.

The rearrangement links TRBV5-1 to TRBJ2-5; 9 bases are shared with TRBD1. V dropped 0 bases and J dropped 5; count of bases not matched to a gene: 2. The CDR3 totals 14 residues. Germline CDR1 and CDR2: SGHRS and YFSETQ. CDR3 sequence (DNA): TGCGCCAGCAGCTTGGAAGGACAGGGGGAGACCCAGTACTTC. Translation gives CASSLEGQGETQYF.

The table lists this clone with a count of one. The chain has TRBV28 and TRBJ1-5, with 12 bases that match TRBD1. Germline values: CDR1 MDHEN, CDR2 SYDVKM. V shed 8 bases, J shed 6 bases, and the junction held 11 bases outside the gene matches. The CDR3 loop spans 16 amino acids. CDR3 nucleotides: TGTGCCAGCTTCCCCGGGGGACAGGGGGCGGGTCAGCCCCAGCATTTT. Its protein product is CASFPGGQGAGQPQHF.

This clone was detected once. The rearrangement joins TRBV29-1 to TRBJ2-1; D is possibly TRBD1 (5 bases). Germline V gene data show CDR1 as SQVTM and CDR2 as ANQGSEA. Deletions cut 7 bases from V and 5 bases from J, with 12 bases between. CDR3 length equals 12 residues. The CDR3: CSGRVPHNEQFF. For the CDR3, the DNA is TGCAGCGGCAGGGTTCCACACAATGAGCAGTTCTTC.

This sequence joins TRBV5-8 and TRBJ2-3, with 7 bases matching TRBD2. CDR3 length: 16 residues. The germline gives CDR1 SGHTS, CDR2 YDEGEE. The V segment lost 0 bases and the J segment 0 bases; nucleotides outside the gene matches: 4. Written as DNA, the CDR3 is TGTGCCAGCAGCTTGGGGACTAGAGGGAGCACAGATACGCAGTATTTT. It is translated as CASSLGTRGSTDTQYF.

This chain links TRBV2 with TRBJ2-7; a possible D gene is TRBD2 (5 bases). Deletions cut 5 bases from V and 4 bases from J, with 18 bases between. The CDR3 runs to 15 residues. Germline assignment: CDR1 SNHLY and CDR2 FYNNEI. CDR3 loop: CASSPRGDLLYEQYF. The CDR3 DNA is TGTGCCAGCAGTCCCCGGGGAGACTTGCTTTACGAGCAGTACTTC.

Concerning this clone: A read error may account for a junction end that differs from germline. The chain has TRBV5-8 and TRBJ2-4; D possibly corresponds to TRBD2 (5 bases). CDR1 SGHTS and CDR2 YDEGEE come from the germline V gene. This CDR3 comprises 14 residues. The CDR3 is CASSFDYTQGWASF. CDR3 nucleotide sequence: TGTGCCAGCAGCTTTGACTACACACAAGGTTGGGCATCCTTC.

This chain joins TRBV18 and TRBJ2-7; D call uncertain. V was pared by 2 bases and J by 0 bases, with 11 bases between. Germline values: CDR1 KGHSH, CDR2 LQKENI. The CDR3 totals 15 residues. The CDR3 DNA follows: TGTGCCAGCTCACCAACGAGGATCAGCTCCTACGAGCAGTACTTC. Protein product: CASSPTRISSYEQYF.

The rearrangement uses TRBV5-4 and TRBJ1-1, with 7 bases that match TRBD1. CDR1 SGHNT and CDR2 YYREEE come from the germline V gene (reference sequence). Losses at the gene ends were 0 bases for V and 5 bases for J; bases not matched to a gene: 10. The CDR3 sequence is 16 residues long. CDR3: CASSLGGVTGQTEAFF. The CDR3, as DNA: TGTGCCAGCAGCTTGGGGGGGGTGACAGGGCAAACTGAAGCTTTCTTT.

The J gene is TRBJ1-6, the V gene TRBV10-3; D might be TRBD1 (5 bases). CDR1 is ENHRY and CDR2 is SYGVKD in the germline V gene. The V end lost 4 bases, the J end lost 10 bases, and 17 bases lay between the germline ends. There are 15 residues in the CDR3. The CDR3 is CAISGGQGWWSPLHF. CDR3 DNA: TGTGCCATCAGTGGTGGGCAGGGCTGGTGGTCACCCCTCCACTTT.

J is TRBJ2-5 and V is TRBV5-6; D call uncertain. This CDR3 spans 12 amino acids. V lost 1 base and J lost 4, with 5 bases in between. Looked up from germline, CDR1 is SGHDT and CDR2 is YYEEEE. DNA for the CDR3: TGTGCCAGCAGCTTGTTTCTAGAGACCCAGTACTTC. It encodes CASSLFLETQYF.

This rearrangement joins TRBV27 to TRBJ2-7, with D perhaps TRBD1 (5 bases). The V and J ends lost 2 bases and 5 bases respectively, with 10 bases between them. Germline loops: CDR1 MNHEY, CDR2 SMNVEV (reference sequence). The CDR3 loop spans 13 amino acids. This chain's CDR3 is CASSLAGIHEQYF. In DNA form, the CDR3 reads TGTGCCAGCAGTTTAGCAGGGATCCACGAGCAGTACTTC.

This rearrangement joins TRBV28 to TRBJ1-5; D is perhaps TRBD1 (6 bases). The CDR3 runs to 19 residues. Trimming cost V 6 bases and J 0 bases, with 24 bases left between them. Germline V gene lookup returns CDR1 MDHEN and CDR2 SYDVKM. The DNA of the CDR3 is TGTGCCAGCAGACCTCTTGGTGGGGGGCGGGGGTATAGCAATCAGCCCCAGCATTTT. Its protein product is CASRPLGGGRGYSNQPQHF.

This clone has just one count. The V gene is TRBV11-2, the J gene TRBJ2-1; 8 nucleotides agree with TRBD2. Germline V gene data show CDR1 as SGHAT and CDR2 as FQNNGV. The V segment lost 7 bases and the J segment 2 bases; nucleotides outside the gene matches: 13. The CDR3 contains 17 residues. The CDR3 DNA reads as TGTGCCAGCATGTCCGGGGGGGGGCCGGTCGCCTACAATGAGCAGTTCTTC. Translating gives CASMSGGGPVAYNEQFF. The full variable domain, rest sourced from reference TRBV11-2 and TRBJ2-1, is EAGVAQSPRYKIIEKRQSVAFWCNPISGHATLYWYQQILGQGPKLLIQFQNNGVVDDSQLPKDRFSAERLKGVDSTLKIQPAKLEDSAVYLCASMSGGGPVAYNEQFFGPGTRLTVL.

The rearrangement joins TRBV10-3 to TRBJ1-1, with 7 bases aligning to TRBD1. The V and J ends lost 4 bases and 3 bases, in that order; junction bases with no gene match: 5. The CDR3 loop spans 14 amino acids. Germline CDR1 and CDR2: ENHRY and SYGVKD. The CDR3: CAISVTGADTEAFF. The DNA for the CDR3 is TGTGCCATCAGTGTAACAGGGGCGGACACTGAAGCTTTCTTT.

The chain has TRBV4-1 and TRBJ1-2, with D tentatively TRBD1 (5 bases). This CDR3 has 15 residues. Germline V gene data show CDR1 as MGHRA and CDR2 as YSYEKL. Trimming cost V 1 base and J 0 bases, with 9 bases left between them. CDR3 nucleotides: TGCGCCAGCAGCCAAGTCCCAGGGACTAACTATGGCTACACCTTC. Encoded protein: CASSQVPGTNYGYTF.

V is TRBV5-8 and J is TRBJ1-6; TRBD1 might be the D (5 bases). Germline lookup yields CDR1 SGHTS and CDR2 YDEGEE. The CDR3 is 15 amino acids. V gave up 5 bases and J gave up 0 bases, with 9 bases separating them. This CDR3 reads CASRPRGSYNSPLHF. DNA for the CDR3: TGTGCCAGCAGACCTAGGGGCTCCTATAATTCACCCCTCCACTTT.

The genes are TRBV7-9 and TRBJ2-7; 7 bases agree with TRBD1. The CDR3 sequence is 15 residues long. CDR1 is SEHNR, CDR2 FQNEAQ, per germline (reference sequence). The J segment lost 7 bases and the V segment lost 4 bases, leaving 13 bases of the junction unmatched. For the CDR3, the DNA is TGTGCCAGCAGCTCCCCGACAGGGCCCCCGGGGGAGCAGTACTTC. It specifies CASSSPTGPPGEQYF.

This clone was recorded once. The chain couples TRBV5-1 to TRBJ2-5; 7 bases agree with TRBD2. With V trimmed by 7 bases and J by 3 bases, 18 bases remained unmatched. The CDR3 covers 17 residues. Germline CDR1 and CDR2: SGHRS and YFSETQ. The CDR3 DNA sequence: TGCGCCAGCCGGCGGGCCGGGGGGAGAGCCGAAGAAGAGACCCAGTACTTC. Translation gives CASRRAGGRAEEETQYF. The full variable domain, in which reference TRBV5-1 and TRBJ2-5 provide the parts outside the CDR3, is KAGVTQTPRYLIKTRGQQVTLSCSPISGHRSVSWYQQTPGQGLQFLFEYFSETQRNKGNFPGRFSGRQFSNSRSEMNVSTLELGDSALYLCASRRAGGRAEEETQYFGPGTRLLVL.

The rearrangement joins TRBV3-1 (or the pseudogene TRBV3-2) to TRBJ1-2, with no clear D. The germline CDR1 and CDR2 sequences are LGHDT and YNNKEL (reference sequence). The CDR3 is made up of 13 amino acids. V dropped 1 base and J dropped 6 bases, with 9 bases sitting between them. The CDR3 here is CASSQGGKNGYTF. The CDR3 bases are TGTGCCAGCAGCCAAGGAGGGAAGAATGGCTACACCTTC.

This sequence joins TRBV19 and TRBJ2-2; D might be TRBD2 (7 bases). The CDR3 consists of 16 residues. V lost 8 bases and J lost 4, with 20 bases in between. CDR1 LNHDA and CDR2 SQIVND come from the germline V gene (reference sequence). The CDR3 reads CASFSRRGLGTGELFF. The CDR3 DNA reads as TGTGCCAGTTTTAGTAGGCGGGGGCTCGGCACCGGGGAGCTGTTTTTT.

In DNA, the CDR3 is TGTGCCATCCAAGGGACTAGCGTAAACACCGGGGAGCTGTTTTTT. It encodes CAIQGTSVNTGELFF. This rearrangement joins TRBV7-2 to TRBJ2-2; 10 positions match TRBD2. Germline V gene data show CDR1 as SGHTA and CDR2 as FQGNSA. The V segment lost 10 bases and the J segment 2 bases; nucleotides outside the gene matches: 7. The CDR3 is made up of 15 amino acids.

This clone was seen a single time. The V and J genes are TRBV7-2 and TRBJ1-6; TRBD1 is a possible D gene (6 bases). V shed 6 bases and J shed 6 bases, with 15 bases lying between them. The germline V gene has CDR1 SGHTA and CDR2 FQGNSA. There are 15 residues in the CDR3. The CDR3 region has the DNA TGTGCCAGCAGGGGAAGGACAGCTACTAATTCACCCCTCCACTTT. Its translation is CASRGRTATNSPLHF.

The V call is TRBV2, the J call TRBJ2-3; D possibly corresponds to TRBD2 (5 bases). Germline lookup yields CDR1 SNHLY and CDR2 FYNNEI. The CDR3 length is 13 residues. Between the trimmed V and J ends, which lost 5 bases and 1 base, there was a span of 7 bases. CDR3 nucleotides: TGTGCCAGCAGTTCGAGGGGCACAGATACGCAGTATTTT. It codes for CASSSRGTDTQYF.